This T cell receptor beta chain was sequenced during a study of CD8 T cells in Susac syndrome. Sequencing of TCR beta was undertaken in CD8+ and CD4+ T cells derived from blood. The multiple sclerosis controls, all treatment-naive patients, had relapsing-remitting disease that was stable or active. TEMRA cells were FACS-enriched, with CD8+ and CD4+ T cells isolated negatively. This clonotype came up once. CDR1 is MNHEY and CDR2 is SVGEGT in the germline V gene. This CDR3 has 14 residues. V was pared by 2 bases and J by 6 bases, with 13 bases between. Random hexamers were used to reverse transcribe roughly 0.45 to 1 ug of RNA. Multiplex PCR with immunoSEQ amplified the TCR beta CDR3 across 54 Vbeta and 13 Jbeta. TCRdb processed the immunoSEQ multiplex PCR reads anew with MiXCR; each CDR3 protein has one entry. The repertoire holds hundreds of thousands of distinct CDR3 sequences, with roughly 96% as singletons.

Sequencing was done on a sample of CD4+ T cells from PBMCs. The chain uses TRBV6-2 or TRBV6-3 and TRBJ2-5, with TRBD2 as a possible D gene (5 bases). This TCR came from a human donor with multiple sclerosis. The CDR3 reads CASSYDTRGKTQYF. CDR3 nucleotides: TGTGCCAGCAGTTACGATACCAGAGGGAAGACCCAGTACTTC.